The rows below give T cell receptor beta chains drawn from one sample of a study of blood T cell repertoires in COVID-19. The repertoire was sequenced with immunoSEQ multiplex PCR; TCRdb's copy has only in-frame clones and lacks some. The repertoire holds some 29,000 clones, 90% seen once, with roughly 0.99% in the top ten. The sequenced sample was peripheral blood. The receptor source for this set is a man aged 65 to 79 with active or convalescent COVID-19. The CDR3 runs from the conserved cysteine through the conserved F or W. Each record gives: J gene, D gene, V gene, clone size, CDR3 protein, CDR3 DNA. The D gene is left open where the match is weak. Clone size is stated in some rows and not others, as once, few, many or a class when expanded.

j_gene: TRBJ1-2
d_gene: .
v_gene: TRBV6-2/TRBV6-3
abundance: .
CDR3aa: CASSYPTGSANYGYTF
CDR3nt: TGTGCCAGCAGTTACCCAACAGGGTCAGCTAACTATGGCTACACCTTC

j_gene: TRBJ2-1
d_gene: TRBD2
v_gene: TRBV10-1
abundance: .
CDR3aa: CASSEFLAGGNNEQFF
CDR3nt: TGCGCCAGCAGTGAGTTCCTAGCGGGAGGGAACAATGAGCAGTTCTTC

j_gene: TRBJ2-1
d_gene: .
v_gene: TRBV6-2/TRBV6-3
abundance: .
CDR3aa: CASSWGIGRKFF
CDR3nt: TGTGCCAGCAGTTGGGGAATAGGGAGGAAGTTCTTC

j_gene: TRBJ1-2
d_gene: TRBD1
v_gene: TRBV5-4
abundance: few
CDR3aa: CASSFGQGASGYTF
CDR3nt: TGTGCCAGCAGCTTTGGACAGGGGGCGAGTGGCTACACCTTC

j_gene: TRBJ1-2
d_gene: .
v_gene: TRBV15
abundance: few
CDR3aa: CATSRDRTAYGYTF
CDR3nt: TGTGCCACCAGCAGAGATAGGACAGCCTATGGCTACACCTTC

j_gene: TRBJ1-6
d_gene: TRBD1
v_gene: TRBV7-2
abundance: .
CDR3aa: CASSLSGTGGMTPLHF
CDR3nt: TGTGCCAGCAGCTTATCCGGGACAGGGGGCATGACACCCCTCCACTTT

j_gene: TRBJ1-2
d_gene: .
v_gene: TRBV14
abundance: .
CDR3aa: CASSQDWAGSMGGYTF
CDR3nt: TGTGCCAGCAGCCAAGATTGGGCAGGGTCGATGGGAGGCTACACCTTC

j_gene: TRBJ1-2
d_gene: TRBD1
v_gene: TRBV7-2
abundance: once
CDR3aa: CASSPWTIGQEGYTF
CDR3nt: TGTGCCAGCAGCCCCTGGACCATTGGACAGGAGGGCTACACCTTC

j_gene: TRBJ1-2
d_gene: .
v_gene: TRBV9
abundance: .
CDR3aa: CASSVEGRGYGYTF
CDR3nt: TGTGCCAGCAGCGTAGAGGGGCGTGGGTATGGCTACACCTTC

j_gene: TRBJ2-5
d_gene: TRBD1
v_gene: TRBV7-2
abundance: .
CDR3aa: CASSADRGAETQYF
CDR3nt: TGTGCCAGCAGCGCAGACAGGGGGGCAGAGACCCAGTACTTC

j_gene: TRBJ1-1
d_gene: .
v_gene: TRBV5-4
abundance: .
CDR3aa: CASRKDRSNTEAFF
CDR3nt: TGTGCCAGCAGAAAAGACAGGTCCAACACTGAAGCTTTCTTT

j_gene: TRBJ2-1
d_gene: .
v_gene: TRBV20-1
abundance: once
CDR3aa: CSASRLGTYNEQFF
CDR3nt: TGCAGTGCTAGTCGACTAGGCACCTACAATGAGCAGTTCTTC

j_gene: TRBJ2-2
d_gene: .
v_gene: TRBV7-2
abundance: .
CDR3aa: CASSKDSSPGELFF
CDR3nt: TGTGCCAGCAGCAAGGACAGTAGCCCCGGGGAGCTGTTTTTT

j_gene: TRBJ1-5
d_gene: TRBD1
v_gene: TRBV7-9
abundance: .
CDR3aa: CASSPGTGRVSQPQHF
CDR3nt: TGTGCCAGCAGCCCCGGGACAGGGAGGGTTAGTCAGCCCCAGCATTTT

j_gene: TRBJ1-3
d_gene: TRBD1
v_gene: TRBV2
abundance: .
CDR3aa: CASSVQGAFSGNTIYF
CDR3nt: TGTGCCAGCAGTGTACAGGGGGCCTTCTCTGGAAACACCATATATTTT

j_gene: TRBJ2-2
d_gene: .
v_gene: TRBV7-3
abundance: .
CDR3aa: CASSLTGGTGELFF
CDR3nt: TGTGCCAGCAGCTTAACGGGGGGTACCGGGGAGCTGTTTTTT

j_gene: TRBJ2-1
d_gene: TRBD2
v_gene: TRBV7-3
abundance: .
CDR3aa: CASSLELAGGHEQFF
CDR3nt: TGTGCCAGCAGCTTAGAGCTAGCGGGGGGCCATGAGCAGTTCTTC

j_gene: TRBJ2-7
d_gene: TRBD2
v_gene: TRBV19
abundance: .
CDR3aa: CASSIRGGPYEQYF
CDR3nt: TGTGCCAGTAGTATTCGGGGGGGACCCTACGAGCAGTACTTC

j_gene: TRBJ1-1
d_gene: .
v_gene: TRBV7-2
abundance: .
CDR3aa: CASSPRQGGNTEAFF
CDR3nt: TGTGCCAGCAGCCCGCGGCAGGGAGGAAACACTGAAGCTTTCTTT

j_gene: TRBJ2-7
d_gene: .
v_gene: TRBV29-1
abundance: .
CDR3aa: CSAIRGNSYEQYF
CDR3nt: TGCAGCGCGATCCGGGGTAACTCCTACGAGCAGTACTTC

j_gene: TRBJ2-2
d_gene: .
v_gene: TRBV29-1
abundance: .
CDR3aa: CSGTRTAGNTGELFF
CDR3nt: TGCAGCGGAACCAGAACGGCGGGTAACACCGGGGAGCTGTTTTTT

j_gene: TRBJ1-2
d_gene: TRBD1
v_gene: TRBV30
abundance: .
CDR3aa: CAWRRDRSFYGYTF
CDR3nt: TGTGCCTGGAGGAGGGACAGATCTTTCTATGGCTACACCTTC

j_gene: TRBJ1-1
d_gene: .
v_gene: TRBV12-5
abundance: .
CDR3aa: CASGLGAGVTEAFF
CDR3nt: TGTGCTAGTGGTTTGGGGGCGGGGGTCACTGAAGCTTTCTTT

j_gene: TRBJ2-2
d_gene: TRBD1
v_gene: TRBV10-1
abundance: few
CDR3aa: CASSPTGGTGELFF
CDR3nt: TGCGCCAGCAGTCCGACAGGGGGTACCGGGGAGCTGTTTTTT

j_gene: TRBJ2-3
d_gene: .
v_gene: TRBV5-1
abundance: .
CDR3aa: CASSLTPEGGGEYF
CDR3nt: TGCGCCAGCAGCCTAACCCCTGAGGGCGGCGGGGAGTATTTT

j_gene: TRBJ1-4
d_gene: .
v_gene: TRBV28
abundance: .
CDR3aa: CASSLSRGWEKLFF
CDR3nt: TGTGCCAGCAGTCTCTCAAGGGGGTGGGAAAAACTGTTTTTT

j_gene: TRBJ1-5
d_gene: .
v_gene: TRBV6-5
abundance: .
CDR3aa: CASSYLADSNQPQHF
CDR3nt: TGTGCCAGCAGTTACTTGGCAGATAGCAATCAGCCCCAGCATTTT

j_gene: TRBJ1-2
d_gene: TRBD1
v_gene: TRBV2
abundance: .
CDR3aa: CASRRQGVYGYTF
CDR3nt: TGTGCCAGCAGACGACAGGGAGTCTATGGCTACACCTTC

j_gene: TRBJ2-1
d_gene: TRBD2
v_gene: TRBV18
abundance: once
CDR3aa: CASSPLDSGGSSYNEQFF
CDR3nt: TGTGCCAGCTCACCACTTGATAGCGGGGGTAGCTCCTACAATGAGCAGTTCTTC

j_gene: TRBJ1-3
d_gene: .
v_gene: TRBV6-1
abundance: .
CDR3aa: CASSEVSGGNTIYF
CDR3nt: TGTGCCAGCAGTGAAGTTTCCGGTGGTAACACCATATATTTT

j_gene: TRBJ2-7
d_gene: TRBD2
v_gene: TRBV6-5
abundance: .
CDR3aa: CASRERGLRYEQYF
CDR3nt: TGTGCCAGCAGGGAGCGGGGTCTACGCTACGAGCAGTACTTC

j_gene: TRBJ1-1
d_gene: .
v_gene: TRBV7-2
abundance: .
CDR3aa: CASSLAGVMNTEAFF
CDR3nt: TGTGCCAGCAGCTTAGCAGGGGTCATGAACACTGAAGCTTTCTTT

j_gene: TRBJ2-2
d_gene: .
v_gene: TRBV7-6
abundance: .
CDR3aa: CASSLELGAVTGELFF
CDR3nt: TGTGCCAGCAGCTTAGAGTTAGGGGCCGTCACCGGGGAGCTGTTTTTT

j_gene: TRBJ2-3
d_gene: .
v_gene: TRBV6-5
abundance: .
CDR3aa: CASSYSTSNTDTQYF
CDR3nt: TGTGCCAGCAGTTACTCCACATCCAACACAGATACGCAGTATTTT

j_gene: TRBJ1-6
d_gene: .
v_gene: TRBV2
abundance: .
CDR3aa: CASRGTSGNSPLHF
CDR3nt: TGTGCCAGCAGAGGCACCTCGGGGAATTCACCCCTCCACTTT

j_gene: TRBJ2-2
d_gene: TRBD2
v_gene: TRBV28
abundance: .
CDR3aa: CASSLLGTSDAGFTGELFF
CDR3nt: TGTGCCAGCAGTTTATTGGGGACTAGCGACGCGGGGTTCACCGGGGAGCTGTTTTTT

j_gene: TRBJ2-4
d_gene: TRBD2
v_gene: TRBV7-9
abundance: once
CDR3aa: CASSLNVAGLAWAKNIQYF
CDR3nt: TGTGCCAGCAGCTTAAATGTGGCAGGACTAGCCTGGGCCAAAAACATTCAGTACTTC

j_gene: TRBJ2-5
d_gene: .
v_gene: TRBV18
abundance: .
CDR3aa: CASSPPTGGATQETQYF
CDR3nt: TGTGCCAGCTCACCACCTACAGGCGGCGCCACCCAAGAGACCCAGTACTTC

j_gene: TRBJ1-6
d_gene: .
v_gene: TRBV2
abundance: .
CDR3aa: CASRRGYPLHF
CDR3nt: TGTGCCAGCAGGAGGGGGTACCCCCTCCACTTT

j_gene: TRBJ2-3
d_gene: .
v_gene: TRBV29-1
abundance: .
CDR3aa: CSALRASGGDTQYF
CDR3nt: TGCAGCGCCCTGAGAGCCTCTGGAGGGGATACGCAGTATTTT

j_gene: TRBJ2-6
d_gene: .
v_gene: TRBV4-2
abundance: .
CDR3aa: CASSPHSRVGQPQTGANVLTF
CDR3nt: TGTGCCAGCAGCCCCCATTCTCGAGTGGGGCAACCACAGACTGGGGCCAACGTCCTGACTTTC

j_gene: TRBJ1-4
d_gene: .
v_gene: TRBV9
abundance: .
CDR3aa: CASSVSTNEKLFF
CDR3nt: TGTGCCAGCAGCGTGAGTACTAATGAAAAACTGTTTTTT

j_gene: TRBJ2-7
d_gene: .
v_gene: TRBV5-1
abundance: .
CDR3aa: CASSLVSGAYEQYF
CDR3nt: TGCGCCAGCAGCTTGGTGTCCGGAGCCTACGAGCAGTACTTC

j_gene: TRBJ1-6
d_gene: .
v_gene: TRBV20-1
abundance: .
CDR3aa: CSASDRGSLSSYNSPLHF
CDR3nt: TGCAGTGCTAGTGATAGGGGGAGTCTTAGCTCCTATAATTCACCCCTCCACTTT

j_gene: TRBJ1-5
d_gene: TRBD1
v_gene: TRBV2
abundance: .
CDR3aa: CASSGPGQGNQPQHF
CDR3nt: TGTGCCAGCAGTGGACCGGGACAGGGCAATCAGCCCCAGCATTTT

j_gene: TRBJ1-3
d_gene: .
v_gene: TRBV19
abundance: .
CDR3aa: CASSMKPQGTPGNTIYF
CDR3nt: TGTGCCAGTAGTATGAAACCGCAGGGGACCCCTGGAAACACCATATATTTT